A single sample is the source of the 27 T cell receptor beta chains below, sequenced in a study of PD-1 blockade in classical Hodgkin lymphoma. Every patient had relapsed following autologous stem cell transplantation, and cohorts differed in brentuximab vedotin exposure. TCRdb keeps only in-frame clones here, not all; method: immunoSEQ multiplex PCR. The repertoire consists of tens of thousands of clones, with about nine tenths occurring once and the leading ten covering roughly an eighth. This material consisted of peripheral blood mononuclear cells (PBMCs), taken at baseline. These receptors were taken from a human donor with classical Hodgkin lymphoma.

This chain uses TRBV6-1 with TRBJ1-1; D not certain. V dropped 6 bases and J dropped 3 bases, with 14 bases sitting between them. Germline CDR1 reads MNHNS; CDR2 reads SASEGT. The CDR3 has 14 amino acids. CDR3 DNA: TGTGCCAGCAGACGATCCAAGGAGGACACTGAAGCTTTCTTT. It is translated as CASRRSKEDTEAFF.

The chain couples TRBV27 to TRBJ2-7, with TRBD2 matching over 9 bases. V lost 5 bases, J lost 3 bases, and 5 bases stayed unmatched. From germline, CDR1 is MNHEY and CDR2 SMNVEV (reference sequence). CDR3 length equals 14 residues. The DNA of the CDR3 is TGTGCCAGCAGTAGAAGCGGGGGGTACTACGAGCAGTACTTC. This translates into CASSRSGGYYEQYF.

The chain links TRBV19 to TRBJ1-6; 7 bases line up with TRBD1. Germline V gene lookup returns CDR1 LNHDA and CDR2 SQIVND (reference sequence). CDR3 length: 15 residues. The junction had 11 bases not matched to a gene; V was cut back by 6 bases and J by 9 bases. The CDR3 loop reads CASSGTEGIGSPLHF. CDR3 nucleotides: TGTGCCAGTAGCGGGACAGAGGGAATAGGTTCACCCCTCCACTTT.

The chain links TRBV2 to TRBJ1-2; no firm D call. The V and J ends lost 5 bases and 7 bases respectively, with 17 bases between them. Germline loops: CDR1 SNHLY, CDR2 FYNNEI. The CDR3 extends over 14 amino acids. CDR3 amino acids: CASSRNSGSGGYTF. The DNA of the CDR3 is TGTGCCAGCAGTCGAAACAGCGGTTCCGGTGGCTACACCTTC.

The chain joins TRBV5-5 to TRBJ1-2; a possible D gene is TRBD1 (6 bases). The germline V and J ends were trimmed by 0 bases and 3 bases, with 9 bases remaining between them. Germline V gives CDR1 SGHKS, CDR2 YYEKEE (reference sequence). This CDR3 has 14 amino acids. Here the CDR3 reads CASSLDGGHYGYTF. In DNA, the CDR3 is TGTGCCAGCAGCTTGGATGGGGGCCACTATGGCTACACCTTC.

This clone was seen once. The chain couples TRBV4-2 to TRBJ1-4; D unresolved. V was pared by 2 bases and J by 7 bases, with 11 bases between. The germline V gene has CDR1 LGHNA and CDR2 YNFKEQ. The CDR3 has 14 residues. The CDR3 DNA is TGTGCCAGCAGCCAAACAGCACCCGGTGAAAAACTGTTTTTT. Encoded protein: CASSQTAPGEKLFF.

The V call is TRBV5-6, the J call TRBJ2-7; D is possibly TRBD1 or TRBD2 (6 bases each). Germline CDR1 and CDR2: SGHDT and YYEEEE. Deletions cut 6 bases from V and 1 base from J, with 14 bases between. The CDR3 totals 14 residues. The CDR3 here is CASTLTGASYEQYF. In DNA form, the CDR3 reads TGTGCCAGCACCCTGACGGGGGCTTCCTACGAGCAGTACTTC.

CDR3 region: CASSLAPDRPYQPQHF. The CDR3 DNA sequence: TGTGCCAGCAGCTTAGCGCCGGACAGGCCCTATCAGCCCCAGCATTTT. This chain joins TRBV7-6 and TRBJ1-5; 7 bases line up with TRBD1. In germline, CDR1 is SGHVS, CDR2 FNYEAQ. The CDR3 contains 16 residues. V shed 0 bases and J 5 bases; nucleotides not matched to a gene: 7.

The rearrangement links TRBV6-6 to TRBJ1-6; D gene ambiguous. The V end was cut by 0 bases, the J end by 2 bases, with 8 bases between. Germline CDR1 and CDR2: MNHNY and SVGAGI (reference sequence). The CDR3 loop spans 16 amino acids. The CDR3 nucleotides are TGTGCCAGCAGTTACTCGTTGGTCACCTATAATTCACCCCTCCACTTT. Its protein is CASSYSLVTYNSPLHF.

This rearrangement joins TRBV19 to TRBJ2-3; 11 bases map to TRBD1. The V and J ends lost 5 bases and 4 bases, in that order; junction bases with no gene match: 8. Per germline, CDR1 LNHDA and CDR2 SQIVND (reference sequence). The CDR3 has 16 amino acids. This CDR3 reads CASSYWTGGEADTQYF. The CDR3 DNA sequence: TGTGCCAGTAGTTACTGGACAGGGGGCGAGGCAGATACGCAGTATTTT.

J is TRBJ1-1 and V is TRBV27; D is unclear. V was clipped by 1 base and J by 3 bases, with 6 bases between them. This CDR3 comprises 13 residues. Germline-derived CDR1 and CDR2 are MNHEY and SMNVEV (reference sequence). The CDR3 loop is CASSLFRDTEAFF. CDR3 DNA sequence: TGTGCCAGCAGTTTATTTAGGGACACTGAAGCTTTCTTT.

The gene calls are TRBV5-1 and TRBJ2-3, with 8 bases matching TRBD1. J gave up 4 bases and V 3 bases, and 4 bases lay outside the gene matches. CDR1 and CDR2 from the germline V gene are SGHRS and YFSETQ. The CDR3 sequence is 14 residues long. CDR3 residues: CASSSTGAADTQYF. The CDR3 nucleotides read TGCGCCAGCAGCTCGACAGGGGCCGCAGATACGCAGTATTTT.

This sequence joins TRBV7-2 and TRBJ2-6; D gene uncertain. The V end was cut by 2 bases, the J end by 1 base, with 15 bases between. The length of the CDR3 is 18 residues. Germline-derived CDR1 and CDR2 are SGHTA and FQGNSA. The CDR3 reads CASSLRPLPASGANVLTF. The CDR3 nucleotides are TGTGCCAGCAGCTTAAGACCTCTCCCCGCGTCTGGGGCCAACGTCCTGACTTTC.

The CDR3 loop is CATAGSAWNQPQHF. DNA of the CDR3: TGTGCCACTGCCGGTTCGGCGTGGAATCAGCCCCAGCATTTT. The chain uses TRBV27 and TRBJ1-5, with D hard to call. Germline V gene lookup returns CDR1 MNHEY and CDR2 SMNVEV (reference sequence). V lost 10 bases and J lost 4, with 17 bases in between. This CDR3 is 14 amino acids long.

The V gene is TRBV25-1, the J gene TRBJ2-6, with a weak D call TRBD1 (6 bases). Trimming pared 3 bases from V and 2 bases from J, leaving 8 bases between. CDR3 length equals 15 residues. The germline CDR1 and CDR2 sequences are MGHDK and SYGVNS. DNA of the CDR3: TGTGCCAGCAGTGAGGGGGCGGCTGGGGCCAACGTCCTGACTTTC. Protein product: CASSEGAAGANVLTF.

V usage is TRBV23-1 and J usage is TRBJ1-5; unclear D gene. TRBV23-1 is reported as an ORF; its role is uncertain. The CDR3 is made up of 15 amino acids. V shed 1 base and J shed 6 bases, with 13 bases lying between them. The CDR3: CASSQWYSWCQPQHF. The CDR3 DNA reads TGCGCCAGCAGTCAATGGTACAGCTGGTGTCAGCCCCAGCATTTT.

The CDR3 region has the DNA TGTGCCAGCAGCTTGGGGCCACCCGGGACAGCTTCCTACGAGCAGTACTTC. It encodes CASSLGPPGTASYEQYF. The V gene is TRBV5-4, the J gene TRBJ2-7; 7 nucleotides align to TRBD1. CDR3 length equals 17 residues. Per the germline V gene, CDR1 is SGHNT and CDR2 is YYREEE (reference sequence). The V gene end was trimmed by 0 bases and the J gene end by 1 base; junction bases not matched to a gene: 10.

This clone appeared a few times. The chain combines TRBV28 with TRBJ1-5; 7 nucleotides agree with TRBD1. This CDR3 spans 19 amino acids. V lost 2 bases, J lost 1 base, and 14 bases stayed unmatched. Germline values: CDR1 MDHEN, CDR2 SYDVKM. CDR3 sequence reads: CASSLSGVQGRGSNQPQHF. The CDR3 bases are TGTGCCAGCAGTTTAAGTGGGGTACAGGGGAGGGGGAGCAATCAGCCCCAGCATTTT.

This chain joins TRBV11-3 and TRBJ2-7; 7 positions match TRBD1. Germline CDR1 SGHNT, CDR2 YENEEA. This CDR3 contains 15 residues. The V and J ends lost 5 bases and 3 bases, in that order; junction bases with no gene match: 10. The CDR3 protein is CASSARQGAHYEQYF. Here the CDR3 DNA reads TGTGCCAGCAGCGCCCGACAGGGTGCCCACTACGAGCAGTACTTC. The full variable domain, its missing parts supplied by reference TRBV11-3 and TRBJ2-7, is EAGVVQSPRYKIIEKKQPVAFWCNPISGHNTLYWYLQNLGQGPELLIRYENEEAVDDSQLPKDRFSAERLKGVDSTLKIQPAELGDSAVYLCASSARQGAHYEQYFGPGTRLTVT.

The DNA for the CDR3 is TGTGCCAGCAGCTTATCACTAGCGGGGGGCTACAATGAGCAGTTCTTC. This encodes CASSLSLAGGYNEQFF. The chain carries TRBV7-7 and TRBJ2-1, with TRBD2 matching 12 bases. The CDR3 has 16 amino acids. After removal of 2 bases from V and 3 bases from J, the junction contained 2 bases not matched to a gene. Germline CDR1 is SSHAT and CDR2 is FNYEAQ (reference sequence).

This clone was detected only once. The CDR3 DNA is TGTGCCTGGAGTGTTTTTACAGGCGCCAATGAAAAACTGTTTTTT. It codes for CAWSVFTGANEKLFF. The gene calls are TRBV30 and TRBJ1-4; a possible D gene is TRBD1 (5 bases). The CDR3 runs to 15 residues. Per the germline V gene, CDR1 is GTSNPN and CDR2 is SVGIG (reference sequence). Trimming took off 0 bases at V and 5 bases at J, with 13 bases between the two ends.

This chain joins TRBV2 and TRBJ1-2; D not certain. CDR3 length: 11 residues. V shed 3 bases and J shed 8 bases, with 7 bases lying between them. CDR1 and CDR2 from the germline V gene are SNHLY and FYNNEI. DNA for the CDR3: TGTGCCAGCAGTGACCCTGGAGGCTACACCTTC. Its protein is CASSDPGGYTF.

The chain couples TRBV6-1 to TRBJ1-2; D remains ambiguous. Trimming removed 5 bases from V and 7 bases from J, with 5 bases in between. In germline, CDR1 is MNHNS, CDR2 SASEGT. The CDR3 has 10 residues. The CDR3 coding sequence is TGTGCCAGCAGTTCTAGTGGCTACACCTTC. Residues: CASSSSGYTF.

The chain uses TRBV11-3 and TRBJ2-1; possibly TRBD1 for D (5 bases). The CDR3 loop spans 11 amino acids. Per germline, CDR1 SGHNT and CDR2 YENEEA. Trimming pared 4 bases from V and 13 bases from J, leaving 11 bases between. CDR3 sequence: CASSSDIQQFF. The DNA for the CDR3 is TGTGCCAGCAGCTCGGACATCCAACAGTTCTTC.

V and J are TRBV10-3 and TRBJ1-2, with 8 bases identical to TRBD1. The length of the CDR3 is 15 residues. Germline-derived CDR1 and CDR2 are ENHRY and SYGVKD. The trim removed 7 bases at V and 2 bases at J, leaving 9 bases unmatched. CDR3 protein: CAIIAGTGRNYGYTF. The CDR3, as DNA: TGTGCCATCATCGCAGGGACAGGCAGGAACTATGGCTACACCTTC.

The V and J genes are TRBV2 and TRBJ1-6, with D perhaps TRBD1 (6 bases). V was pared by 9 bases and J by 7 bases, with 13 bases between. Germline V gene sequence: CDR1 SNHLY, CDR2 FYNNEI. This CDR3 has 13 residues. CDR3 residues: CASEGHSNSPLHF. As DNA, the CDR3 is TGTGCCAGTGAGGGACATTCGAATTCACCCCTCCACTTT.

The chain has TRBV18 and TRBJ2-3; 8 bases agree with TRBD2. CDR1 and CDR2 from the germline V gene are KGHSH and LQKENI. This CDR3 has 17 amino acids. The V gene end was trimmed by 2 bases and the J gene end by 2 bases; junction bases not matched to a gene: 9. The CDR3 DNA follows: TGTGCCAGCTCACCAAAGAGAGCGGGGGTGAACACAGATACGCAGTATTTT. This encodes CASSPKRAGVNTDTQYF. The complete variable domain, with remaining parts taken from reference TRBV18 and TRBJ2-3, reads NAGVMQNPRHLVRRRGQEARLRCSPMKGHSHVYWYRQLPEEGLKFMVYLQKENIIDESGMPKERFSAEFPKEGPSILRIQQVVRGDSAAYFCASSPKRAGVNTDTQYFGPGTRLTVL.